These 24 T cell receptor beta chains originate from one sample sequenced in a study of early T cells in non-severe SARS-CoV-2 infection. One entry per CDR3 protein, called by TCRdb with MiXCR from the 5' RACE reads. The sample contains 65,000 to 80,000 distinct CDR3 sequences, around 13% of which appear only once. The sample consisted of whole blood. The receptors here all came from an adult who was a healthcare worker with PCR-confirmed SARS-CoV-2 infection or an uninfected control (not recorded which).

This clonotype turned up a few times. The conserved phenylalanine or tryptophan normally closing the CDR3 is absent here, so this likely arose from a read error. No DNA is shown, since the ends of the CDR3 on it are uncertain; the CDR3 is the one TCRdb lists. The J gene is TRBJ2-1, the V gene TRBV21-1; the D call of TRBD2 is as the table states it, not checked on the DNA. TRBV21-1 is deemed a pseudogene. The CDR3 length is 11 residues, termini included. CDR3 in amino acids: CASLSGDSEWC.

This clonotype has more than one count but fewer than ten. V usage is TRBV18 and J usage is TRBJ2-1; 7 nucleotides align to TRBD2. Germline assignment: CDR1 KGHSH and CDR2 LQKENI. The length of the CDR3 is 13 residues. J was trimmed by 9 bases and V by 6 bases; bases with no gene match: 8. The CDR3 bases are TGTGCCAGCTCTCCTAACGGGGGGACTGAGCAGTTCTTC. This translates into CASSPNGGTEQFF. Combining the CDR3 with reference TRBV18 and TRBJ2-1 gives the whole variable domain NAGVMQNPRHLVRRRGQEARLRCSPMKGHSHVYWYRQLPEEGLKFMVYLQKENIIDESGMPKERFSAEFPKEGPSILRIQQVVRGDSAAYFCASSPNGGTEQFFGPGTRLTVL.

This clonotype was recorded many times. J is TRBJ1-5 and V is TRBV19, with unresolved D. Germline lookup yields CDR1 LNHDA and CDR2 SQIVND (reference sequence). CDR3 length: 13 residues. V gave up 6 bases and J gave up 0 bases, with 6 bases separating them. The CDR3 nucleotides read TGTGCCAGTAGGGGATATAGCAATCAGCCCCAGCATTTT. It is translated as CASRGYSNQPQHF.

The table lists this clonotype with a few counts. This sequence joins TRBV7-2 and TRBJ1-5; D not certain. CDR1 is SGHTA and CDR2 is FQGNSA in the germline V gene. CDR3 length: 15 residues. V lost 7 bases and J lost 2, with 15 bases in between. Here the CDR3 DNA reads TGTGCCAGCACCCCCGGCGCCGGAGGCAATCAGCCCCAGCATTTT. Protein sequence: CASTPGAGGNQPQHF.

The chain couples TRBV7-2 to TRBJ2-3, with 7 bases that match TRBD2. The CDR3 runs 17 residues. The germline V gene has CDR1 SGHTA and CDR2 FQGNSA. Trimming took 1 base from V and 3 from J; bases not matched to a gene: 10. The CDR3 is CASSLGLALLLTDTQYF. The CDR3 DNA sequence: TGTGCCAGCAGCTTAGGACTAGCCCTACTTTTGACAGATACGCAGTATTTT.

This sequence joins TRBV6-6 and TRBJ1-1; perhaps TRBD1 as D (5 bases). This CDR3 is 14 amino acids long. V was clipped by 5 bases and J by 4 bases, with 14 bases between them. The germline gives CDR1 MNHNY, CDR2 SVGAGI (reference sequence). As DNA, the CDR3 is TGTGCCAGCAGTAACCAGGGTCCGGCCACTGAAGCTTTCTTT. This encodes CASSNQGPATEAFF.

This clonotype was detected many times. The chain links TRBV7-2 to TRBJ2-1; D might be TRBD2 (6 bases). V gave up 5 bases and J gave up 8 bases, with 19 bases separating them. CDR1 and CDR2 from the germline V gene are SGHTA and FQGNSA. The CDR3 consists of 15 residues. The CDR3 loop reads CASSPSREALYEQFF. The CDR3 DNA reads as TGTGCCAGCAGCCCCTCCAGGGAGGCACTATATGAGCAGTTCTTC.

This clonotype was recorded a few times. The rearrangement links TRBV28 to TRBJ2-1; TRBD2 matches 13 bases. The CDR3 has 15 amino acids. V lost 5 bases, J lost 9 bases, and 7 bases stayed unmatched. Germline V gives CDR1 MDHEN, CDR2 SYDVKM. In DNA form, the CDR3 reads TGTGCCAGCAGTCCCCGGACTAGCGGGAGCGGTGAGCAGTTCTTC. Translation: CASSPRTSGSGEQFF.

The CDR3 DNA sequence: TGTGCCAGCAGCGATTTAATAGTAGGGTATTTT. Encoded protein: CASSDLIVGYF. V and J are TRBV7-2 and TRBJ2-3; no clear D gene. Trimming removed 5 bases at V and 14 bases at J, with 14 bases between. The V gene's germline CDR1 is SGHTA and CDR2 FQGNSA. The CDR3 runs 11 residues.

The gene calls are TRBV11-2 and TRBJ2-7; 7 nucleotides match TRBD1. This CDR3 spans 15 amino acids. Looked up from germline, CDR1 is SGHAT and CDR2 is FQNNGV. After removal of 5 bases from V and 0 bases from J, the junction contained 7 bases not matched to a gene. The chain's CDR3 is CASSHRDRRSYEQYF. DNA of the CDR3: TGTGCCAGCAGCCACCGGGACAGACGCTCCTACGAGCAGTACTTC.

This sequence joins TRBV7-6 and TRBJ2-4; no reliable D call. Germline CDR1 and CDR2: SGHVS and FNYEAQ. The ends were cut back, 1 base at V and 1 base at J, with 8 bases in the middle. The length of the CDR3 is 15 residues. CDR3 protein: CASSLGSRAKNIQYF. Here the CDR3 DNA reads TGTGCCAGCAGCTTAGGGTCGAGGGCCAAAAACATTCAGTACTTC.

As DNA, the CDR3 is TGTGCCAGCAATATCGTGAACACTGAAGCTTTCTTT. Translating it yields CASNIVNTEAFF. The rearrangement uses TRBV2 and TRBJ1-1, with D hard to call. Per germline, CDR1 SNHLY and CDR2 FYNNEI. The CDR3 is made up of 12 amino acids. Trimming took 7 bases from V and 0 from J, leaving 6 bases between them.

This clonotype came up many times. The chain couples TRBV10-2 to TRBJ1-1, with D unresolved. The germline gives CDR1 WSHSY, CDR2 SAAADI. The CDR3 extends over 11 amino acids. V dropped 7 bases and J dropped 1 base, with 4 bases sitting between them. This chain's CDR3 is CASTRNTEAFF. The CDR3 region has the DNA TGCGCCAGCACTAGGAACACTGAAGCTTTCTTT.

A word on this clonotype: This may arise from a read error, as a much more abundant clone is one base away. This chain uses TRBV6-2 or TRBV6-3 with TRBJ2-1; the D is unclear. This CDR3 spans 17 amino acids. Germline CDR1 is MNHEY and CDR2 is SVGEGT. The CDR3 protein is CASSYASLRKLYNQQFF. In nucleotides, the CDR3 is TGTGCCAGCAGTTACGCTTCTCTGAGGAAATTATACAATCAGCAGTTCTTC.

This rearrangement joins TRBV10-3 to TRBJ1-3; D might be TRBD1 (5 bases). CDR3 length: 12 residues. V gave up 7 bases and J gave up 3 bases, with 7 bases separating them. CDR1 is ENHRY and CDR2 is SYGVKD in the germline V gene. CDR3 amino acids: CAIKGDGNTIYF. CDR3 bases: TGTGCCATCAAAGGGGATGGAAACACCATATATTTT.

The rearrangement uses TRBV7-2 and TRBJ2-7; TRBD1 aligns across 7 bases. The CDR3 totals 15 residues. Germline V gene lookup returns CDR1 SGHTA and CDR2 FQGNSA. V was clipped by 5 bases and J by 0 bases; unmatched bases: 7. The CDR3 loop reads CASSPEQGRSYEQYF. The CDR3 bases are TGTGCCAGCAGCCCCGAACAGGGGCGCTCCTACGAGCAGTACTTC.

This clonotype is deemed medium-sized (0.01 to 0.1%). The chain uses TRBV7-2 and TRBJ2-3; 8 bases are shared with TRBD1. Germline CDR1 and CDR2: SGHTA and FQGNSA. The trim removed 1 base at V and 0 bases at J, leaving 3 bases unmatched. The CDR3 extends over 16 amino acids. The CDR3 protein is CASSLVGQESTDTQYF. As DNA, the CDR3 is TGTGCCAGCAGCTTAGTGGGACAGGAGAGCACAGATACGCAGTATTTT.

The chain employs TRBV5-1 and TRBJ2-7, with 8 bases aligning to TRBD1. V shed 2 bases, J shed 5 bases, and the junction held 6 bases outside the gene matches. This CDR3 has 14 amino acids. The V gene's germline CDR1 is SGHRS and CDR2 YFSETQ. DNA for the CDR3: TGCGCCAGCAGCTTCGGAGGACAGGGTGACGAGCAGTACTTC. Translating it yields CASSFGGQGDEQYF.

The chain joins TRBV20-1 to TRBJ2-5; perhaps D is TRBD1 or TRBD2 (5 bases each). The CDR3 is made up of 12 amino acids. V lost 2 bases and J lost 5, with 9 bases in between. The germline V gene has CDR1 DFQATT and CDR2 SNEGSKA (reference sequence). CDR3 coding DNA: TGCAGTGCTAGAAGCAGGGAGGAGACCCAGTACTTC. This gives the protein CSARSREETQYF.

This clonotype showed up just a few times. The chain has TRBV11-2 and TRBJ1-2; TRBD1 aligns across 7 bases. CDR1 is SGHAT and CDR2 is FQNNGV in the germline V gene. V shed 3 bases and J 5 bases; nucleotides not matched to a gene: 12. The CDR3 runs 16 residues. CDR3 residues: CASSFPWDSPTYGYTF. CDR3 in DNA: TGTGCCAGCAGCTTTCCTTGGGACAGCCCAACTTATGGCTACACCTTC. Full variable domain (rest looked up from reference TRBV11-2 and TRBJ1-2): EAGVAQSPRYKIIEKRQSVAFWCNPISGHATLYWYQQILGQGPKLLIQFQNNGVVDDSQLPKDRFSAERLKGVDSTLKIQPAKLEDSAVYLCASSFPWDSPTYGYTFGSGTRLTVV.

This rearrangement joins TRBV5-1 to TRBJ2-7; possibly TRBD2 for D (6 bases). Germline-derived CDR1 and CDR2 are SGHRS and YFSETQ. V was clipped by 4 bases and J by 4 bases, with 21 bases between them. The CDR3 is made up of 16 amino acids. CDR3 nucleotides: TGCGCCAGCAGCGCCCAGACGGGACTCCAGACGTACGAGCAGTACTTC. This sequence encodes CASSAQTGLQTYEQYF.

This clonotype was recorded at least ten times. The genes are TRBV6-1 and TRBJ1-1, with D perhaps matching TRBD1 (5 bases). V was pared by 9 bases and J by 3 bases, with 11 bases between. Germline CDR1 MNHNS, CDR2 SASEGT. This CDR3 contains 12 residues. The CDR3 DNA follows: TGTGCCAGTAAGGGAGGGGACACTGAAGCTTTCTTT. Translating it yields CASKGGDTEAFF.

This clonotype has ten or more counts. The rearrangement links TRBV5-5 to TRBJ1-2, with 9 bases aligning to TRBD1. This CDR3 is 14 amino acids long. After removal of 4 bases from V and 5 bases from J, the junction contained 6 bases not matched to a gene. In germline, CDR1 is SGHKS, CDR2 YYEKEE (reference sequence). The DNA for the CDR3 is TGTGCCAGCAGCCTGGGACAGGGTTCTTATGGCTACACCTTC. Translating gives CASSLGQGSYGYTF.

The J gene is TRBJ1-4, the V gene TRBV19; perhaps TRBD1 as D (5 bases). V lost 7 bases, J lost 0 bases, and 12 bases lay in between. The CDR3 spans 15 residues. In germline, CDR1 is LNHDA, CDR2 SQIVND (reference sequence). The chain's CDR3 is CASKGPGATNEKLFF. The CDR3 nucleotides are TGTGCCAGTAAGGGGCCGGGGGCAACTAATGAAAAACTGTTTTTT.